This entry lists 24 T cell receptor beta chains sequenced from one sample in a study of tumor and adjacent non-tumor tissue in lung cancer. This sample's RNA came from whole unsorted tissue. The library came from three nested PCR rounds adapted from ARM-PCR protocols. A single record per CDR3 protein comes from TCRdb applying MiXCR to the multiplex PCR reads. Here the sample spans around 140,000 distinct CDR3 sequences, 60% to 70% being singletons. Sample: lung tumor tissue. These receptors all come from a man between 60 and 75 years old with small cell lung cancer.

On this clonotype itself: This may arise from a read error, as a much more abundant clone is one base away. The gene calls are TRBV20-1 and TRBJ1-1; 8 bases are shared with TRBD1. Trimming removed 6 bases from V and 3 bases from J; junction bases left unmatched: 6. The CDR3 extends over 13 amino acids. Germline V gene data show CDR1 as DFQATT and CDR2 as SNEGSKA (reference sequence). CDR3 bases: TGCAGTGCGGGACAGGAGGGATACACTGAAGCTTTCTTT. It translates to CSAGQEGYTEAFF.

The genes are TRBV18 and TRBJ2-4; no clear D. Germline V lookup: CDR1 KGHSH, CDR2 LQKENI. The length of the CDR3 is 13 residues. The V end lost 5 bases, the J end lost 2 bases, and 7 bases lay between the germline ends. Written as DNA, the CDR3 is TGTGCCAGCTCAGTTTCGTCCAAAAACATTCAGTACTTC. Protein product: CASSVSSKNIQYF.

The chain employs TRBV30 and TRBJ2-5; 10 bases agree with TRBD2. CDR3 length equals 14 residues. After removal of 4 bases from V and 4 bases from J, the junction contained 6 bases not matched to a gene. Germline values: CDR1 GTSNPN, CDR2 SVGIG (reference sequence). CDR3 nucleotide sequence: TGTGCCTGGATGCCTAGCGGGAGTCGAGAGACCCAGTACTTC. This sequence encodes CAWMPSGSRETQYF.

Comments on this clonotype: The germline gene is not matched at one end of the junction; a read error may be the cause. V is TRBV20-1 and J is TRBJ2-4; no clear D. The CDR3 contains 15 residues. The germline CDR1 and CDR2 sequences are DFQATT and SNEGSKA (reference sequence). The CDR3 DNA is TGCAGTGCTAGTCCGGCTAGTAGAGCCAATAACATTCAGTACTTC. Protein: CSASPASRANNIQYF.

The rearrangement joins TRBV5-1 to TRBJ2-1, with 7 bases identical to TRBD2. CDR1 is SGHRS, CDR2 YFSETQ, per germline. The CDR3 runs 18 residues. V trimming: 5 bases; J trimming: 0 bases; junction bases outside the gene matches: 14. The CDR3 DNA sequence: TGCGCCAGCAGTTTGAATCCTAGCGGTTTTAGCTCCTACAATGAGCAGTTCTTC. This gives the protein CASSLNPSGFSSYNEQFF. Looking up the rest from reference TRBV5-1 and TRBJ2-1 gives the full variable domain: KAGVTQTPRYLIKTRGQQVTLSCSPISGHRSVSWYQQTPGQGLQFLFEYFSETQRNKGNFPGRFSGRQFSNSRSEMNVSTLELGDSALYLCASSLNPSGFSSYNEQFFGPGTRLTVL.

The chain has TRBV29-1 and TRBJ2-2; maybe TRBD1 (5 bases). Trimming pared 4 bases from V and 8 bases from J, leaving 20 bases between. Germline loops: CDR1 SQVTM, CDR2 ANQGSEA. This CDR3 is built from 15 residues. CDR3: CSVVSGPSNRGELFF. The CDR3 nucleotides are TGCAGCGTTGTGTCAGGCCCTTCGAACAGGGGGGAGCTGTTTTTT.

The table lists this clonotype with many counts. CDR3 DNA: TGCAGTGCTGCTAGGCGGGACACAGAGCAAGAGACCCAGTACTTC. Protein: CSAARRDTEQETQYF. The chain employs TRBV20-1 and TRBJ2-5, with D perhaps assigned TRBD1 or TRBD2 (6 bases each). The CDR3 is 15 residues long. The V end was cut by 5 bases, the J end by 2 bases, with 18 bases between. Germline CDR1 DFQATT, CDR2 SNEGSKA (reference sequence).

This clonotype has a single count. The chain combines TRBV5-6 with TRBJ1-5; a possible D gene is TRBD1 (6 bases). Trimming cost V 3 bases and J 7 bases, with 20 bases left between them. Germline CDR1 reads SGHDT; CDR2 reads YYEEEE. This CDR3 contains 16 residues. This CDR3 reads CASSWSGGGRGQPQHF. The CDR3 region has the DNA TGTGCCAGCAGCTGGTCGGGCGGGGGGCGAGGACAGCCCCAGCATTTT.

CDR3 DNA: TGCGCCAGCAGCCCAAATCAGGGACTAGCCAAAAACATTCAGTACTTC. Its protein product is CASSPNQGLAKNIQYF. This rearrangement joins TRBV5-1 to TRBJ2-4; D is perhaps TRBD2 (6 bases). Germline loops: CDR1 SGHRS, CDR2 YFSETQ. The CDR3 is 16 amino acids. V was clipped by 4 bases and J by 0 bases, with 14 bases between them.

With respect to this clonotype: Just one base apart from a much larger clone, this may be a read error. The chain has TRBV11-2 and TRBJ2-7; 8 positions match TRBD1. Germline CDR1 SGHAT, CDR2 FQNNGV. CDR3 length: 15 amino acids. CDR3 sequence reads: CANSSGTGRTYEQYF. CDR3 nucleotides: TGTGCCAACAGCTCGGGGACAGGCCGGACCTACGAGCAGTACTTC. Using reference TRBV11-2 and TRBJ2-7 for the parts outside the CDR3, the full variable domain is EAGVAQSPRYKIIEKRQSVAFWCNPISGHATLYWYQQILGQGPKLLIQFQNNGVVDDSQLPKDRFSAERLKGVDSTLKIQPAKLEDSAVYLCANSSGTGRTYEQYFGPGTRLTVT.

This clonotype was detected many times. CDR3 nucleotide sequence: TGTGCCAGTACCCCTTTAAGGTCGGAGAGAAACATTCAGTACTTC. Translating it yields CASTPLRSERNIQYF. The chain is built from TRBV5-6 and TRBJ2-4; D gene ambiguous. In germline, CDR1 is SGHDT, CDR2 YYEEEE. V was shortened by 8 bases and J by 6 bases, with 21 bases between the two germline ends. The CDR3 runs 15 residues.

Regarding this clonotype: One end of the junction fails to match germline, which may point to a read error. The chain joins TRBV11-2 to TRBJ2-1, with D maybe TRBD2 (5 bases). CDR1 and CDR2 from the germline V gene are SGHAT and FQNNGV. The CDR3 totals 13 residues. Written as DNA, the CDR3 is TGTGCCAGCAGCTCGGGATTAGAGGCTGAGCAGCTCTTC. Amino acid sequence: CASSSGLEAEQLF.

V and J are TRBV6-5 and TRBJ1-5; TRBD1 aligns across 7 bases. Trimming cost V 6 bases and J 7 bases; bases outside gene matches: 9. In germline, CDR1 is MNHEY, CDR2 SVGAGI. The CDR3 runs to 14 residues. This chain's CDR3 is CASRRRQGRQPQHF. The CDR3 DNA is TGTGCCAGCAGACGCCGACAGGGTCGGCAGCCCCAGCATTTT.

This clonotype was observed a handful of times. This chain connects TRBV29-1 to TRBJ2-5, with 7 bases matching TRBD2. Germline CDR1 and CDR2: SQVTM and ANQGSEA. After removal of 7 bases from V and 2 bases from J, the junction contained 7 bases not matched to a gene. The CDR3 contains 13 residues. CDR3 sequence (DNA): TGCAGCGCGGTGCGGGGGTATCAAGAGACCCAGTACTTC. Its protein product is CSAVRGYQETQYF.

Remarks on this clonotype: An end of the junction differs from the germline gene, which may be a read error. DNA for the CDR3: TGTGCCAGCAGTTCGGACAGGGAGACCCAGTGCTTC. This sequence encodes CASSSDRETQCF. The chain has TRBV11-2 and TRBJ2-5; 8 bases line up with TRBD1. The CDR3 length is 12 residues. The germline V gene encodes CDR1 SGHAT and CDR2 FQNNGV.

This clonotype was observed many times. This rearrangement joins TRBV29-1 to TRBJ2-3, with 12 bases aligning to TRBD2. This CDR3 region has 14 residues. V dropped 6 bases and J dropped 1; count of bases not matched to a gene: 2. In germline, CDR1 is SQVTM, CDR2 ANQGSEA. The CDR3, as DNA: TGCAGCGTACGACTAGCGGGAGGCACAGATACGCAGTATTTT. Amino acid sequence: CSVRLAGGTDTQYF.

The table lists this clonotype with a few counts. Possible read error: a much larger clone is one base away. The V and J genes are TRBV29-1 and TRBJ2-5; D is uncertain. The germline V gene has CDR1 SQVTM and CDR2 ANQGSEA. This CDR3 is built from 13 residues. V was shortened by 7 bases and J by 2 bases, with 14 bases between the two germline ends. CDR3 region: CSALLNWQETQYF. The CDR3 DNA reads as TGCAGCGCTCTCCTTAACTGGCAAGAGACCCAGTACTTC.

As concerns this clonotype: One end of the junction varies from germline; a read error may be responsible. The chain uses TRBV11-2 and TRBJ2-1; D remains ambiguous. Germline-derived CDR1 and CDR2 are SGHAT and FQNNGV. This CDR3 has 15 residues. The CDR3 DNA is TGTGACAGCAGCTTCGTTTCTCCCCCGCACGATGAGCAGTTCTTC. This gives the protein CDSSFVSPPHDEQFF.

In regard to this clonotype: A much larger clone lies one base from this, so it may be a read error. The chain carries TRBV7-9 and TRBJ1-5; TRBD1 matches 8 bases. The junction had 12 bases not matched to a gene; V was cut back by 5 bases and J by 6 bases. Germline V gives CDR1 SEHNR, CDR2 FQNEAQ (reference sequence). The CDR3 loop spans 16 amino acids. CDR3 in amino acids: CASSISGGTGGQPQHF. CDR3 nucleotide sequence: TGTGCCAGCAGCATCTCAGGGGGCACCGGGGGTCAGCCCCAGCATTTT.

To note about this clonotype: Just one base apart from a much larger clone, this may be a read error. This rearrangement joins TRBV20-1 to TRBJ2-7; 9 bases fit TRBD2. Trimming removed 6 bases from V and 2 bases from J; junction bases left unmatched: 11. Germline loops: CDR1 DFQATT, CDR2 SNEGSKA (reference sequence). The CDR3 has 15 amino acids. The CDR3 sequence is CSAQGRPSGTYEQYF. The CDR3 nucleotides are TGCAGTGCCCAAGGGCGGCCTAGCGGGACCTACGAGCAGTACTTC.

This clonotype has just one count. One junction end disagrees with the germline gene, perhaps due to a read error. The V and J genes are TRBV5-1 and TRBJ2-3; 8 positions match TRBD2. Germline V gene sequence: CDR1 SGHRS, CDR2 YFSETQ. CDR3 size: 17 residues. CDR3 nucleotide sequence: TGCGCCAGCAGCGTAGGACTAACGGGAGGGAGTGCAGATACGCAGTGTTTT. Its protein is CASSVGLTGGSADTQCF.

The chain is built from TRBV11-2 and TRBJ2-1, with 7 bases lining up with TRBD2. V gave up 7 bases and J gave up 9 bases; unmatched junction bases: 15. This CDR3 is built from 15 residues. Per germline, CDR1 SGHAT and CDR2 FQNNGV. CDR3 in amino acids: CASNLLERDHGEQFF. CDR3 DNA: TGTGCCAGCAATTTACTGGAGCGGGATCACGGTGAGCAGTTCTTC. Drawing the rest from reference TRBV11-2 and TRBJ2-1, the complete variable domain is EAGVAQSPRYKIIEKRQSVAFWCNPISGHATLYWYQQILGQGPKLLIQFQNNGVVDDSQLPKDRFSAERLKGVDSTLKIQPAKLEDSAVYLCASNLLERDHGEQFFGPGTRLTVL.

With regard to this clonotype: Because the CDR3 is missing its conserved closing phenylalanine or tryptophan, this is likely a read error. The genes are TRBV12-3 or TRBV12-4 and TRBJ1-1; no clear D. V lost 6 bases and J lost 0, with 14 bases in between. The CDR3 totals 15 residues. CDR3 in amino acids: CASSPGENMNTEAFI. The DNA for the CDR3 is TGTGCCAGCAGCCCCGGGGAGAATATGAACACTGAAGCTTTCATT.

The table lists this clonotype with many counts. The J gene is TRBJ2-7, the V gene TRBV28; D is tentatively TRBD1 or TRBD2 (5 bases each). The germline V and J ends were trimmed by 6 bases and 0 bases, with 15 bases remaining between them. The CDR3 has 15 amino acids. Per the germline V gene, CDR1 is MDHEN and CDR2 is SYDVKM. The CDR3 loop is CASRFAGTYSYEQYF. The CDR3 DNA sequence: TGTGCCAGCAGGTTCGCAGGGACCTACTCCTACGAGCAGTACTTC. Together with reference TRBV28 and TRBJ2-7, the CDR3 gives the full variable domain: DVKVTQSSRYLVKRTGEKVFLECVQDMDHENMFWYRQDPGLGLRLIYFSYDVKMKEKGDIPEGYSVSREKKERFSLILESASTNQTSMYLCASRFAGTYSYEQYFGPGTRLTVT.